This T cell receptor beta chain was captured in a study of cytomegalovirus exposure and HLA in healthy donors. Study findings and constraints: A later analysis reportedly found fewer N-insertions in an Asian-associated ancestry cluster than the approximately 670-donor mean.

A multiplex PCR was run with 60 Vbeta primers and 13 Jbeta primers. Assay used: immunoSEQ multiplex PCR; TCRdb lists only in-frame clones, some missing. This table holds 200,000 to 250,000 clones. The CDR3 sequence is 13 residues long. The germline V gene has CDR1 SEHNR and CDR2 FQNEAQ (reference sequence). The V gene lost 5 bases and the J gene lost 11 bases, with 18 bases spanning the gap. A remark on this clone: Antigen: not known.

This receptor was taken from a woman in her twenties or thirties in good health and CMV-seropositive. V gene TRBV7-9 combines with J gene TRBJ1-1, with D hard to call. Sequenced material: PBMCs. The CDR3 loop is CASSPTPNRGAFF. CDR3 nucleotide sequence: TGTGCCAGCAGCCCGACCCCAAACCGGGGTGCTTTCTTT.